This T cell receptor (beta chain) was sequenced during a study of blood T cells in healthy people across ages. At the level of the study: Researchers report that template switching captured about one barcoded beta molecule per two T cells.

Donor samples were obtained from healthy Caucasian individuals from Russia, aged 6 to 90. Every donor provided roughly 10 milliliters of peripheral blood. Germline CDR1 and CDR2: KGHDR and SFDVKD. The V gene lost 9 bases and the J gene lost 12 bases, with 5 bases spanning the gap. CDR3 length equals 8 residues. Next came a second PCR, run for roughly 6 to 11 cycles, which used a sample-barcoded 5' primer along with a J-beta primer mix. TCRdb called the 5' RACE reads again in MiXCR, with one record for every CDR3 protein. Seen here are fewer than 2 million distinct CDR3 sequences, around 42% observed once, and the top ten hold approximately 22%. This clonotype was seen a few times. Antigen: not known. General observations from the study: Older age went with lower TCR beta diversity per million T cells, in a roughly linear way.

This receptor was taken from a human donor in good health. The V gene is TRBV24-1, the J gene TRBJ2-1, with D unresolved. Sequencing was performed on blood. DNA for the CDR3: TGTGCCACCTGCGTGCAGTTCTTC. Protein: CATCVQFF.